This TCR beta chain emerged from a study of radiation and T cells in renal cell carcinoma. Germline V CDR1 and CDR2: GTSNPN, SVGIG (reference sequence). The V gene lost 2 bases and the J gene lost 3 bases, with 16 bases spanning the gap. CDR3 length: 15 amino acids. The table came from immunoSEQ multiplex PCR; TCRdb's copy has only in-frame clones and leaves some out. The sample contains 120,000 to 150,000 clones, around 90% of which appear only once. Described time point: baseline pretreatment blood. Indicated treatment: 15 Gy SBRT to primary tumor, nephrectomy 4 weeks later. This clone was recorded only once.

Material: blood, obtained from a patient whose treatment included radiotherapy and nephrectomy. The V gene is TRBV30, the J gene TRBJ1-1; a weak D match, TRBD1 (6 bases). The TCR originated in a woman aged 65 to 85 with renal cell carcinoma. The CDR3 nucleotides read TGTGCCTGGAGTAGGGGGTGGGGTCTCGACACTGAAGCTTTCTTT. Amino acids: CAWSRGWGLDTEAFF.